The 19 T cell receptor beta chains presented below share a single source sample, sequenced in a study of cytomegalovirus exposure and HLA in healthy donors. Vbeta (60) and Jbeta (13) primers were used in the PCR. Sequencing used immunoSEQ multiplex PCR; TCRdb keeps in-frame clones, though not all of them. This table has roughly 180,000 clones, roughly 84% appearing once. Sequencing was performed on PBMCs. The receptor source for this set is a girl aged 2 to 10 in good health and CMV-seropositive.

The gene calls are TRBV18 and TRBJ2-1, with TRBD2 identical over 16 bases. J lost 10 bases, V lost 4 bases, and 7 bases had no gene match. Per the germline V gene, CDR1 is KGHSH and CDR2 is LQKENI. This CDR3 region has 16 residues. Here the CDR3 reads CASSQGTSGGAWEQFF. In DNA form, the CDR3 reads TGTGCCAGCTCACAAGGGACTAGCGGGGGGGCCTGGGAGCAGTTCTTC.

The rearrangement links TRBV7-9 to TRBJ2-1; D is unclear. The ends were cut back, 1 base at V and 6 bases at J, with 7 bases in the middle. The CDR3 consists of 13 residues. Germline V CDR1 and CDR2: SEHNR, FQNEAQ (reference sequence). The CDR3 nucleotides are TGTGCCAGCAGCTTAGGAGCTTCCAATGAGCAGTTCTTC. Protein: CASSLGASNEQFF.

This clone has a single count. The DNA for the CDR3 is TGCGCCAGCAGCTTAAAAAGTGGTCTGGAGCCCACCAAACCCCAGCATTTT. As protein: CASSLKSGLEPTKPQHF. The rearrangement uses TRBV5-1 and TRBJ1-5, with D hard to call. This CDR3 contains 17 residues. Germline values: CDR1 SGHRS, CDR2 YFSETQ. The V end was cut by 2 bases, the J end by 10 bases, with 25 bases between.

This chain joins TRBV27 and TRBJ2-7, with a weak D call TRBD1 (5 bases). The CDR3 is 16 amino acids. CDR1 is MNHEY, CDR2 SMNVEV, per germline (reference sequence). V was shortened by 1 base and J by 2 bases, with 15 bases between the two germline ends. This CDR3 is CASSLLAGQIPYEQYF. The DNA of the CDR3 is TGTGCCAGCAGTTTATTGGCAGGGCAAATTCCCTACGAGCAGTACTTC.

Regarding this clone: One end of the junction does not line up with germline, which may come from a read error. The chain carries TRBV4-1 and TRBJ1-5; no reliable D call. Per germline, CDR1 MGHRA and CDR2 YSYEKL. CDR3 size: 14 residues. For the CDR3, the DNA is TGTGCCAGCAGCCAATATGAGGTAAATCAGCCCCAGCATTTT. It yields the protein CASSQYEVNQPQHF.

The chain recombines TRBV7-6 with TRBJ2-3; 7 bases map to TRBD1. The germline CDR1 and CDR2 sequences are SGHVS and FNYEAQ. J lost 10 bases, V lost 3 bases, and 10 bases had no gene match. The CDR3 is 14 amino acids. DNA of the CDR3: TGTGCCAGCAGCTTGCGTACCGGGACAGCACCGCAGTATTTT. Its translation: CASSLRTGTAPQYF. Drawing the rest from reference TRBV7-6 and TRBJ2-3, the complete variable domain is GAGVSQSPRYKVTKRGQDVALRCDPISGHVSLYWYRQALGQGPEFLTYFNYEAQQDKSGLPNDRFSAERPEGSISTLTIQRTEQRDSAMYRCASSLRTGTAPQYFGPGTRLTVL.

CDR3: CASSGTGPELEKLFF. In DNA, the CDR3 is TGCGCCAGCAGCGGGACAGGGCCCGAGCTTGAAAAACTGTTTTTT. The V gene is TRBV5-1, the J gene TRBJ1-4, with 9 bases lining up with TRBD1. V dropped 4 bases and J dropped 7; count of bases not matched to a gene: 8. The CDR3 length is 15 residues. CDR1 and CDR2 (germline): SGHRS, YFSETQ.

The CDR3 DNA is TGCGCCAGCAGCTTGGGTGGACAGAACACTGAAGCTTTCTTT. Translated, it gives CASSLGGQNTEAFF. The chain combines TRBV5-1 with TRBJ1-1, with a possible D match to TRBD1 (5 bases). Germline assignment: CDR1 SGHRS and CDR2 YFSETQ. CDR3 length: 14 residues. V was pared by 0 bases and J by 1 base, with 7 bases between.

CDR3 bases: TGTGCCAGCAGCGTAGTCGGCGGGGTTACCTACAATGAGCAGTTCTTC. Its protein product is CASSVVGGVTYNEQFF. The chain is built from TRBV9 and TRBJ2-1, with a possible D match to TRBD2 (6 bases). The V gene's germline CDR1 is SGDLS and CDR2 YYNGEE. The CDR3 has 16 residues. Between the trimmed V and J ends, which lost 0 bases and 2 bases, there was a span of 12 bases.

V and J are TRBV4-1 and TRBJ2-1; the match to TRBD1 covers 11 bases. The CDR3 has 15 residues. Germline loops: CDR1 MGHRA, CDR2 YSYEKL. V lost 6 bases, J lost 5 bases, and 6 bases stayed unmatched. CDR3 protein: CASRRTGGADNEQFF. CDR3 coding DNA: TGCGCCAGCAGACGGACAGGGGGCGCCGACAATGAGCAGTTCTTC.

The CDR3 loop is CAWSLSGSLGNEQFF. The CDR3 nucleotides are TGTGCCTGGAGCCTTAGCGGGTCCCTAGGGAATGAGCAGTTCTTC. The chain couples TRBV30 to TRBJ2-1; 7 bases match TRBD2. The CDR3 has 15 amino acids. J lost 7 bases, V lost 3 bases, and 12 bases had no gene match. Germline V gives CDR1 GTSNPN, CDR2 SVGIG (reference sequence).

The V gene is TRBV11-2, the J gene TRBJ2-7; TRBD1 might be the D (7 bases). Trimming shortened V by 5 bases and J by 3 bases, and 17 bases separated the two germline ends. Germline values: CDR1 SGHAT, CDR2 FQNNGV. This CDR3 contains 15 residues. The CDR3 region is CASSRDRDWRYEQYF. Here the CDR3 DNA reads TGTGCCAGCAGCCGTGACAGGGACTGGCGCTACGAGCAGTACTTC.

This chain connects TRBV7-2 to TRBJ2-3; D is perhaps TRBD1 (5 bases). Trimming removed 6 bases at V and 6 bases at J, with 13 bases between. The CDR3 is 13 residues long. Germline-derived CDR1 and CDR2 are SGHTA and FQGNSA. The CDR3 protein is CASSLQVSDTQYF. CDR3 bases: TGTGCCAGCAGTTTACAGGTCTCCGATACGCAGTATTTT.

The chain carries TRBV5-6 and TRBJ1-2; D perhaps matches TRBD1 (5 bases). CDR3 length equals 14 residues. Germline V gives CDR1 SGHDT, CDR2 YYEEEE. V was cut by 1 base and J by 0 bases, with 7 bases left in between. This CDR3 reads CASSLQGTNYGYTF. The CDR3 DNA reads as TGTGCCAGCAGCTTGCAGGGTACTAACTATGGCTACACCTTC.

In DNA form, the CDR3 reads TGTGCCAGCAGTGCATACTCGACAATTTTGAGTGAGCAGTTCTTC. It encodes CASSAYSTILSEQFF. The chain carries TRBV6-1 and TRBJ2-1; D uncertain. The V and J ends lost 4 bases and 9 bases respectively, with 19 bases between them. CDR1 is MNHNS and CDR2 is SASEGT in the germline V gene. The CDR3 is made up of 15 amino acids.

The chain combines TRBV9 with TRBJ2-1; 9 positions agree with TRBD2. The V and J ends lost 5 bases and 0 bases, in that order; junction bases with no gene match: 6. Per the germline V gene, CDR1 is SGDLS and CDR2 is YYNGEE. This CDR3 is 16 amino acids long. The CDR3 sequence: CASSAKREVSYNEQFF. The CDR3 nucleotides are TGTGCCAGCAGTGCCAAGCGGGAGGTCTCCTACAATGAGCAGTTCTTC.

The V and J genes are TRBV9 and TRBJ2-5; 7 bases agree with TRBD2. V lost 2 bases and J lost 1; bases outside the gene matches: 5. CDR3 length: 15 amino acids. Looked up from germline, CDR1 is SGDLS and CDR2 is YYNGEE. CDR3 loop: CASSVSGATQETQYF. CDR3 nucleotides: TGTGCCAGCAGCGTGAGCGGGGCAACCCAAGAGACCCAGTACTTC.

The chain uses TRBV15 and TRBJ2-7; TRBD1 might be the D (7 bases). V lost 3 bases and J 10 bases, leaving 16 bases between the germline ends. CDR1 is LNHNV and CDR2 is YYDKDF in the germline V gene (reference sequence). This CDR3 has 13 residues. The CDR3 loop is CATSSRQGGAQYF. In DNA, the CDR3 is TGTGCCACCAGCAGTCGACAGGGCGGGGCTCAGTACTTC.

This clone was counted a few times. This rearrangement joins TRBV7-8 to TRBJ1-2, with D unresolved. V was cut by 8 bases and J by 6 bases, with 16 bases left in between. CDR3 length: 13 residues. Germline V lookup: CDR1 SGHVS, CDR2 FQNEAQ. The DNA of the CDR3 is TGTGCCAGCCGCCAGGTTGTGGAGGATGGCTACACCTTC. Translated, it gives CASRQVVEDGYTF.